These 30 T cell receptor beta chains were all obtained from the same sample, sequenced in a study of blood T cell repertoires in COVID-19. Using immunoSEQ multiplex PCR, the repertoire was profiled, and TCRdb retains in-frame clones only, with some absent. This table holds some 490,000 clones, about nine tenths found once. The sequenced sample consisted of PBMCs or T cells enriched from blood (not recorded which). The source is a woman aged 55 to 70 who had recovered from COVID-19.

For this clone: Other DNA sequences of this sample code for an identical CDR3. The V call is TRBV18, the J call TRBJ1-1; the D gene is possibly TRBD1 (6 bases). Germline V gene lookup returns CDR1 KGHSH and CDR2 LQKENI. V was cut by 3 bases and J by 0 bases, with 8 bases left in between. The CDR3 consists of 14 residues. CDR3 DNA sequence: TGTGCCAGCTCACCGACAGGACTGAACACTGAAGCTTTCTTT. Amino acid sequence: CASSPTGLNTEAFF.

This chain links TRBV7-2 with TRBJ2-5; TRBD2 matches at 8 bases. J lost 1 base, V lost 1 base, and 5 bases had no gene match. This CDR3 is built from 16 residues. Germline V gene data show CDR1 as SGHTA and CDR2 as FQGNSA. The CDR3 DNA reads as TGTGCCAGCAGCTTAGGTTGGCGGGGGGCCCAAGAGACCCAGTACTTC. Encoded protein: CASSLGWRGAQETQYF.

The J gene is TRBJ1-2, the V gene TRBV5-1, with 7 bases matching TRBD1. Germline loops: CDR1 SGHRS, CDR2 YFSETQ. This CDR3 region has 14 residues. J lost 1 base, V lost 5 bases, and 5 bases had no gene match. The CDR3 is CASREGALNYGYTF. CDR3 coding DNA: TGCGCCAGCAGGGAGGGGGCCCTTAACTATGGCTACACCTTC.

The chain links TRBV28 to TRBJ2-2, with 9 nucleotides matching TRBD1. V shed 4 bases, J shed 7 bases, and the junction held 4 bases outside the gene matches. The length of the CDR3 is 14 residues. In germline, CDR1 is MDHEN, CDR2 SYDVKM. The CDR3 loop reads CASSWTGDVGELFF. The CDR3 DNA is TGTGCCAGCAGTTGGACAGGGGATGTCGGGGAGCTGTTTTTT. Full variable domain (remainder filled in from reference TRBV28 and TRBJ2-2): DVKVTQSSRYLVKRTGEKVFLECVQDMDHENMFWYRQDPGLGLRLIYFSYDVKMKEKGDIPEGYSVSREKKERFSLILESASTNQTSMYLCASSWTGDVGELFFGEGSRLTVL.

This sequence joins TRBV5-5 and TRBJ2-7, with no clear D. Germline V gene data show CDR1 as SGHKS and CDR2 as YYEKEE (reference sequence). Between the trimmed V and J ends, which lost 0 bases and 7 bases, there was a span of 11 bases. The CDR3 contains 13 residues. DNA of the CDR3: TGTGCCAGCAGCTTGGGTGTGAACGGTGAGCAGTACGTC. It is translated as CASSLGVNGEQYV.

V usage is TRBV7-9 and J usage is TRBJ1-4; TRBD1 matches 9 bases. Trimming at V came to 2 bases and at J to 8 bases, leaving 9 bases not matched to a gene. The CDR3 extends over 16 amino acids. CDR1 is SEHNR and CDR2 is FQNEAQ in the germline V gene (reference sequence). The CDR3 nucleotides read TGTGCCAGCAGCTTAAAACCCCGACAGGGGGGCGAAAAACTGTTTTTT. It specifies CASSLKPRQGGEKLFF.

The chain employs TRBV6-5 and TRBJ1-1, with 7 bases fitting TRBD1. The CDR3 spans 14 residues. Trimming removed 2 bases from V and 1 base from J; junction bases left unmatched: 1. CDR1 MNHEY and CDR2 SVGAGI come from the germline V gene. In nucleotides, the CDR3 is TGTGCCAGCAGTTACCGGGACAGGAACACTGAAGCTTTCTTT. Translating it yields CASSYRDRNTEAFF.

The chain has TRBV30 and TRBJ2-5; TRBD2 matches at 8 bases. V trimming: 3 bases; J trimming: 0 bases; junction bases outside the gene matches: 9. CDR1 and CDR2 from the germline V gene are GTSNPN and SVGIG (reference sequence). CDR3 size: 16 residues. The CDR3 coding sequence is TGTGCCTGGAGGTCCCCCGGGCGGGGGGACCAAGAGACCCAGTACTTC. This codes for CAWRSPGRGDQETQYF.

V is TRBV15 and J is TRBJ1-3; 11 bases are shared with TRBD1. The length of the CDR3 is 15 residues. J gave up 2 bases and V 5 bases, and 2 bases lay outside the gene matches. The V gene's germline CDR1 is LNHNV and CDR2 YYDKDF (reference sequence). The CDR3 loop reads CATSPDRGPGNTIYF. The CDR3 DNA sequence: TGTGCCACCAGCCCGGACAGGGGGCCTGGAAACACCATATATTTT.

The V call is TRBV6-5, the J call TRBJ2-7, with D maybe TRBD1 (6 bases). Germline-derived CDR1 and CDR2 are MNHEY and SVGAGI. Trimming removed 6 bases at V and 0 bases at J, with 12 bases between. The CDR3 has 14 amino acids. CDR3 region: CASRGQLDSYEQYF. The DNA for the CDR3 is TGTGCCAGCAGAGGACAGTTGGACTCCTACGAGCAGTACTTC.

CDR3 nucleotide sequence: TGTGCCAGCAGTGAACTATATAATTCACCCCTCCACTTT. It specifies CASSELYNSPLHF. V is TRBV2 and J is TRBJ1-6; D unclear. Trimming removed 2 bases from V and 4 bases from J, with 3 bases in between. The CDR3 extends over 13 amino acids. The germline V gene encodes CDR1 SNHLY and CDR2 FYNNEI.

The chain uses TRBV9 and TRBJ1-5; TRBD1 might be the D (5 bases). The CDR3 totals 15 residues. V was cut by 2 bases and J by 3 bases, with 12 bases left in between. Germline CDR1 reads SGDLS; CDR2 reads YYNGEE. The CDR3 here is CASSVGGANNQPQHF. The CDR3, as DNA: TGTGCCAGCAGCGTTGGTGGGGCCAACAATCAGCCCCAGCATTTT. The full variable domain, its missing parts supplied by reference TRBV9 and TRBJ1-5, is DSGVTQTPKHLITATGQRVTLRCSPRSGDLSVYWYQQSLDQGLQFLIQYYNGEERAKGNILERFSAQQFPDLHSELNLSSLELGDSALYFCASSVGGANNQPQHFGDGTRLSIL.

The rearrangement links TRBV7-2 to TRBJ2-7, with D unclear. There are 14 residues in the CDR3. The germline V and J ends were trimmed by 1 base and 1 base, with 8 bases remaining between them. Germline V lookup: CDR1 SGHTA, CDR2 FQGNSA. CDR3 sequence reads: CASSLDYGSYEQYF. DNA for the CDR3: TGTGCCAGCAGCTTAGACTACGGTTCCTACGAGCAGTACTTC.

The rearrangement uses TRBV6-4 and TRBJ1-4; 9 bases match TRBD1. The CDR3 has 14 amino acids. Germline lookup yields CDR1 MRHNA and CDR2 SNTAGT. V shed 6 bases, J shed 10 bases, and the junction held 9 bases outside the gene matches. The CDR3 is CASSPGTGFGKLFF. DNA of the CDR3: TGTGCCAGCAGCCCTGGGACAGGGTTCGGAAAACTGTTTTTT.

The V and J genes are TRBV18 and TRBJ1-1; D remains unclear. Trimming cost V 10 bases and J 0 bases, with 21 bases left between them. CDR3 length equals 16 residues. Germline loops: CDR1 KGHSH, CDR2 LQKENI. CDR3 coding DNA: TGTGCCACCGCGAGGATTGCCGAGGGTATGAACACTGAAGCTTTCTTT. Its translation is CATARIAEGMNTEAFF.

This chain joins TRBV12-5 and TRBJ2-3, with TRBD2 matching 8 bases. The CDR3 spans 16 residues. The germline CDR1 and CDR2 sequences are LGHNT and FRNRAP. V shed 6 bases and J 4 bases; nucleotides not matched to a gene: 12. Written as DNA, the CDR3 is TGTGCTAGTGGCAATTCCGGGACTAGGGTAGCAGATACGCAGTATTTT. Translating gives CASGNSGTRVADTQYF.

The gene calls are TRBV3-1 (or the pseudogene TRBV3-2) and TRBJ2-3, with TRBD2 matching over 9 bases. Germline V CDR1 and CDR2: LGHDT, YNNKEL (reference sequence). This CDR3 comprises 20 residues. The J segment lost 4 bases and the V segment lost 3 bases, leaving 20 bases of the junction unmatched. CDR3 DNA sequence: TGTGCCAGCAGCCAGAAAAGGCGGGATTTTAGCGGGGGAGGTGCAGATACGCAGTATTTT. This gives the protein CASSQKRRDFSGGGADTQYF.

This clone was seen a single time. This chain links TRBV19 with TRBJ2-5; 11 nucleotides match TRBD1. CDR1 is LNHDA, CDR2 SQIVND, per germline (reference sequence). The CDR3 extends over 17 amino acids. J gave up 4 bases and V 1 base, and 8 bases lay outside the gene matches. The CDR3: CASSIGRTGGAGETQYF. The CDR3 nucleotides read TGTGCCAGTAGTATAGGACGGACAGGGGGCGCGGGAGAGACCCAGTACTTC.

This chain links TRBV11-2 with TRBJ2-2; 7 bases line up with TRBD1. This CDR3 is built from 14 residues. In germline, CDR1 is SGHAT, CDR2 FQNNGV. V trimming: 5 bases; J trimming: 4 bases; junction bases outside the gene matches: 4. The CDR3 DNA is TGTGCCAGCAGCACACCAGGGGGCACCGGGGAGCTGTTTTTT. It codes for CASSTPGGTGELFF.

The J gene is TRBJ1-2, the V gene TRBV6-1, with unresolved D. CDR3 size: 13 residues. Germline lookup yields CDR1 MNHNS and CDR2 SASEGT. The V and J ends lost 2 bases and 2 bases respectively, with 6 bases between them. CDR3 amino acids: CASSESGNYGYTF. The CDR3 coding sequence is TGTGCCAGCAGTGAATCGGGGAACTATGGCTACACCTTC.

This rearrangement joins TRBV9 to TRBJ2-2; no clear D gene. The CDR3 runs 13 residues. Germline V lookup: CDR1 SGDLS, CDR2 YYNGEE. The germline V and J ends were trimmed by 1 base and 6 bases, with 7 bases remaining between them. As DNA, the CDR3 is TGTGCCAGCAGCGTAAGCTCGTCCGGGGAGCTGTTTTTT. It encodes CASSVSSSGELFF.

The CDR3 region is CASSTGTVTDTQYF. The CDR3 coding sequence is TGTGCCAGTAGCACCGGGACAGTCACAGATACGCAGTATTTT. The chain carries TRBV19 and TRBJ2-3, with 7 bases lining up with TRBD1. The CDR3 runs to 14 residues. V was pared by 6 bases and J by 2 bases, with 5 bases of the junction left unmatched. Germline CDR1 reads LNHDA; CDR2 reads SQIVND (reference sequence).

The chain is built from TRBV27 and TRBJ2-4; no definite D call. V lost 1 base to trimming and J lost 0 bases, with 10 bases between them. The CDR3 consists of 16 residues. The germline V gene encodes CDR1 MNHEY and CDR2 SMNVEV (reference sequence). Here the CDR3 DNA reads TGTGCCAGCAGTTTATTCAGTAGCCTAGCCAAAAACATTCAGTACTTC. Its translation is CASSLFSSLAKNIQYF.

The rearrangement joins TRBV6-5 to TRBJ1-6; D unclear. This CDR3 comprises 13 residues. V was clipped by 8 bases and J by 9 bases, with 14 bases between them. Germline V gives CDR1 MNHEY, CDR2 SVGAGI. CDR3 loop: CASLDGEGSPLHF. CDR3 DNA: TGTGCCAGCCTGGATGGGGAGGGTTCACCCCTCCACTTT.

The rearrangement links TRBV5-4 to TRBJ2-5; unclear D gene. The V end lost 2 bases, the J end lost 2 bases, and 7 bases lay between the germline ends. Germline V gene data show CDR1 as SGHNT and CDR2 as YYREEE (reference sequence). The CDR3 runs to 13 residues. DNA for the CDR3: TGTGCCAGCAGCTTCGGTCCTCAAGAGACCCAGTACTTC. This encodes CASSFGPQETQYF.

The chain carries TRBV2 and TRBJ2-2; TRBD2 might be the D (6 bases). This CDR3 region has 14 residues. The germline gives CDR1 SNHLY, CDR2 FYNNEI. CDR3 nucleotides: TGTGCAATCGATGCGGGGCCTAACACCGGGGAGCTGTTTTTT. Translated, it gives CAIDAGPNTGELFF. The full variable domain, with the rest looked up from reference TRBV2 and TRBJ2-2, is EPEVTQTPSHQVTQMGQEVILRCVPISNHLYFYWYRQILGQKVEFLVSFYNNEISEKSEIFDDQFSVERPDGSNFTLKIRSTKLEDSAMYFCAIDAGPNTGELFFGEGSRLTVL.

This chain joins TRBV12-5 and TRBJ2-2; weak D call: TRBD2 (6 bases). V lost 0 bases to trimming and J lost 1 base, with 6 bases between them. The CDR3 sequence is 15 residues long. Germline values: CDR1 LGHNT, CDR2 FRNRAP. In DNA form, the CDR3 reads TGTGCTAGTGGTTTGGTCGGGGGGAACACCGGGGAGCTGTTTTTT. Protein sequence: CASGLVGGNTGELFF. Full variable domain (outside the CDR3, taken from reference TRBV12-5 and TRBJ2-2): DARVTQTPRHKVTEMGQEVTMRCQPILGHNTVFWYRQTMMQGLELLAYFRNRAPLDDSGMPKDRFSAEMPDATLATLKIQPSEPRDSAVYFCASGLVGGNTGELFFGEGSRLTVL.

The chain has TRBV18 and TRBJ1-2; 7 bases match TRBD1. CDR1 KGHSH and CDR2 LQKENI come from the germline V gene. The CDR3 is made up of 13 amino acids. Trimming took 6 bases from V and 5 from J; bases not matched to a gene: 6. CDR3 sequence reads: CASSVDREYGYTF. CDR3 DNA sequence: TGTGCCAGCTCGGTCGACAGGGAGTATGGCTACACCTTC.

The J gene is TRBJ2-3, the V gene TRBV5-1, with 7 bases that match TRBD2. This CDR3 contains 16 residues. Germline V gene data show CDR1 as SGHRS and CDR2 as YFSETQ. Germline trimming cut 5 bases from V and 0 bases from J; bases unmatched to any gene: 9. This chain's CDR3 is CASSPLSGLSTDTQYF. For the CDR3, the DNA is TGCGCCAGCAGTCCCCTTAGCGGGCTTAGCACAGATACGCAGTATTTT.

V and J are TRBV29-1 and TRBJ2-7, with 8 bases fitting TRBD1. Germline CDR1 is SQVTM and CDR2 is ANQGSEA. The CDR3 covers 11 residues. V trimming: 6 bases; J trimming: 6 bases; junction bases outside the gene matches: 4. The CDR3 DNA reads TGCAGCGTGCTCAGGGGGCTCGAGCAGTACGTC. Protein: CSVLRGLEQYV.